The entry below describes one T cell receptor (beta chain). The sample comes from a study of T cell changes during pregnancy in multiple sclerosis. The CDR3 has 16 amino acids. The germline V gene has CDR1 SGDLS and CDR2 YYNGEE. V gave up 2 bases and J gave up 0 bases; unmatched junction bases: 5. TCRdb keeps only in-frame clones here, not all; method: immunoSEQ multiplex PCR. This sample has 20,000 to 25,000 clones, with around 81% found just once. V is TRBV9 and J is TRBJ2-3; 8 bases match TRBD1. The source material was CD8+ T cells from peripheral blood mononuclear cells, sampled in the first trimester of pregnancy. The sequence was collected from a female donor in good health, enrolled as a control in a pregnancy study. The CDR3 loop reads CASSVQGATSTDTQYF. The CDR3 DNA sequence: TGTGCCAGCAGCGTCCAGGGGGCGACTAGCACAGATACGCAGTATTTT.